This T cell receptor (beta chain) stems from a study of control samples from healthy donors and cancer patients. V was shortened by 6 bases and J by 0 bases, with 8 bases between the two germline ends. Germline V CDR1 and CDR2: MDHEN, SYDVKM. The CDR3 has 13 residues. Method: immunoSEQ multiplex PCR; TCRdb's copy keeps in-frame clones and lacks some. The data contain around 100,000 clones, about 91% of them seen just once; the ten biggest clones take up around 2.3%. The TCR sequence derives from a woman under 30 in good health. The sequenced material came from blood. The chain links TRBV28 to TRBJ1-1; D not certain. CDR3 coding DNA: TGTGCCAGCAGCTCGGACTTGAACACTGAAGCTTTCTTT. As protein: CASSSDLNTEAFF.